A single sample gave rise to the 25 T cell receptor beta chains below, sequenced in a study of blood T cell repertoires in COVID-19. Here immunoSEQ multiplex PCR was the method, and the copy in TCRdb shows in-frame clones only, minus some. The sample carries about 180,000 clones, 65% to 85% recorded once. The sequenced sample was peripheral blood. The receptors here all came from a woman in her forties with COVID-19, enrolled during active disease.

V usage is TRBV4-1 and J usage is TRBJ1-2; possible D gene TRBD1, 6 bases. The germline V gene has CDR1 MGHRA and CDR2 YSYEKL. V was cut by 0 bases and J by 5 bases, with 13 bases left in between. The CDR3 is 15 amino acids. For the CDR3, the DNA is TGCGCCAGCAGCCAAGAAAACAGGGTCAGATATGGCTACACCTTC. Translated: CASSQENRVRYGYTF.

The chain links TRBV20-1 to TRBJ1-2; D is unclear. Per germline, CDR1 DFQATT and CDR2 SNEGSKA (reference sequence). The CDR3 is 14 amino acids. V lost 3 bases to trimming and J lost 4 bases, with 15 bases between them. CDR3 region: CSASVQIRVYGYTF. DNA for the CDR3: TGCAGTGCTAGTGTACAGATAAGAGTCTATGGCTACACCTTC.

The chain employs TRBV7-2 and TRBJ1-4; D remains unclear. Germline V lookup: CDR1 SGHTA, CDR2 FQGNSA. CDR3 size: 14 residues. V was cut by 6 bases and J by 0 bases, with 8 bases left in between. CDR3 bases: TGTGCCAGCAGATCAGGAACAACTAATGAAAAACTGTTTTTT. It yields the protein CASRSGTTNEKLFF.

V and J are TRBV5-4 and TRBJ2-1; D uncertain. Trimming cost V 3 bases and J 9 bases, with 22 bases left between them. The CDR3 sequence is 16 residues long. Germline V CDR1 and CDR2: SGHNT, YYREEE (reference sequence). The CDR3 region has the DNA TGTGCCAGCAGCTCCGAACCGTCCAGCGCCGTGGGTGAGCAGTTCTTC. Protein sequence: CASSSEPSSAVGEQFF.

The J gene is TRBJ1-2, the V gene TRBV5-1; D is ambiguous. The CDR3 sequence is 14 residues long. Per germline, CDR1 SGHRS and CDR2 YFSETQ. V lost 4 bases and J lost 1, with 11 bases in between. The CDR3 bases are TGCGCCAGCAGCCAATTACAGAGTAACTATGGCTACACCTTC. This codes for CASSQLQSNYGYTF.

The chain carries TRBV7-9 and TRBJ1-3, with 12 bases fitting TRBD1. Germline V gives CDR1 SEHNR, CDR2 FQNEAQ (reference sequence). The V and J ends lost 8 bases and 3 bases, in that order; junction bases with no gene match: 8. The CDR3 is 16 residues long. This CDR3 is CASEDRDRGHGNTIYF. DNA for the CDR3: TGTGCCAGCGAGGATCGGGACAGGGGGCATGGAAACACCATATATTTT.

This clone was counted between two and nine times. Other DNA sequences in the same sample also yield this CDR3. This chain connects TRBV6-2 or TRBV6-3 to TRBJ2-5, with 10 bases fitting TRBD1. The trim removed 2 bases at V and 5 bases at J, leaving 14 bases unmatched. This CDR3 comprises 18 residues. Germline V gives CDR1 MNHEY, CDR2 SVGEGT. CDR3 DNA: TGTGCCAGCAGTTACGGGGGTCAGGACAGGGGGTTGTTGGAGACCCAGTACTTC. It yields the protein CASSYGGQDRGLLETQYF.

J is TRBJ1-1 and V is TRBV6-5; D remains ambiguous. The CDR3 covers 14 residues. The V and J ends lost 2 bases and 4 bases respectively, with 11 bases between them. Looked up from germline, CDR1 is MNHEY and CDR2 is SVGAGI. CDR3 amino acids: CASSYAASSTEAFF. Here the CDR3 DNA reads TGTGCCAGCAGTTACGCCGCGTCGAGCACTGAAGCTTTCTTT.

The CDR3 loop reads CASSSPASGGTGELFF. In DNA form, the CDR3 reads TGTGCCAGCAGCTCTCCTGCTAGCGGGGGAACCGGGGAGCTGTTTTTT. This chain links TRBV5-4 with TRBJ2-2, with 10 bases fitting TRBD2. The CDR3 consists of 16 residues. Per germline, CDR1 SGHNT and CDR2 YYREEE (reference sequence). The V segment lost 3 bases and the J segment 5 bases; nucleotides outside the gene matches: 7.

The chain combines TRBV6-5 with TRBJ2-7, with a weak D call TRBD1 (5 bases). The ends were cut back, 6 bases at V and 2 bases at J, with 11 bases in the middle. CDR3 size: 13 residues. Germline values: CDR1 MNHEY, CDR2 SVGAGI. The CDR3 loop reads CASRDQGTYEQYF. The DNA of the CDR3 is TGTGCCAGCAGGGATCAGGGTACCTACGAGCAGTACTTC.

The chain joins TRBV5-1 to TRBJ1-5; D is undetermined. The length of the CDR3 is 14 residues. Germline CDR1 reads SGHRS; CDR2 reads YFSETQ. V lost 0 bases, J lost 4 bases, and 8 bases lay in between. The CDR3: CASSLGRLNQPQHF. The CDR3 DNA follows: TGCGCCAGCAGCTTGGGGAGACTAAATCAGCCCCAGCATTTT.

The V and J genes are TRBV28 and TRBJ1-1, with a tentative D call TRBD1 (5 bases). Trimming cost V 7 bases and J 5 bases, with 11 bases left between them. The CDR3 contains 12 residues. Germline loops: CDR1 MDHEN, CDR2 SYDVKM. In nucleotides, the CDR3 is TGTGCCAGCATTTCAGGGCAAACTGAAGCTTTCTTT. Protein: CASISGQTEAFF. Using reference TRBV28 and TRBJ1-1 for the parts outside the CDR3, the full variable domain is DVKVTQSSRYLVKRTGEKVFLECVQDMDHENMFWYRQDPGLGLRLIYFSYDVKMKEKGDIPEGYSVSREKKERFSLILESASTNQTSMYLCASISGQTEAFFGQGTRLTVV.

The genes are TRBV9 and TRBJ1-5; D gene uncertain. The ends were cut back, 2 bases at V and 8 bases at J, with 11 bases in the middle. The CDR3 extends over 13 amino acids. Germline CDR1 is SGDLS and CDR2 is YYNGEE. The CDR3 is CASSVNEGKPQHF. The DNA of the CDR3 is TGTGCCAGCAGCGTTAACGAGGGTAAGCCCCAGCATTTT.

This chain connects TRBV27 to TRBJ1-4; 9 nucleotides agree with TRBD1. The CDR3 is 15 residues long. Germline lookup yields CDR1 MNHEY and CDR2 SMNVEV (reference sequence). The V gene end was trimmed by 1 base and the J gene end by 4 bases; junction bases not matched to a gene: 1. This CDR3 reads CASSLLGQGNEKLFF. Here the CDR3 DNA reads TGTGCCAGCAGTTTATTGGGACAGGGTAATGAAAAACTGTTTTTT.

In its sample, this clone was seen once. The V and J genes are TRBV5-4 and TRBJ2-1, with 10 bases that match TRBD2. This CDR3 has 16 residues. Germline values: CDR1 SGHNT, CDR2 YYREEE (reference sequence). Trimming removed 6 bases from V and 8 bases from J; junction bases left unmatched: 14. In nucleotides, the CDR3 is TGTGCCAGCAACCCAGCGGGAGGGCCCTCCCGGGATGAGCAGTTCTTC. Translating it yields CASNPAGGPSRDEQFF.

The chain has TRBV5-1 and TRBJ2-4; D perhaps matches TRBD1 (6 bases). Trimming took off 0 bases at V and 4 bases at J, with 8 bases between the two ends. This CDR3 comprises 14 residues. Germline CDR1 and CDR2: SGHRS and YFSETQ. CDR3 sequence reads: CASSLAGTKNIQYF. CDR3 DNA sequence: TGCGCCAGCAGCTTGGCCGGGACAAAAAACATTCAGTACTTC.

The V call is TRBV19, the J call TRBJ1-5; 7 nucleotides align to TRBD1. The junction had 6 bases not matched to a gene; V was cut back by 3 bases and J by 4 bases. CDR1 LNHDA and CDR2 SQIVND come from the germline V gene (reference sequence). The CDR3 runs to 15 residues. The CDR3 bases are TGTGCCAGTAGTATCAAAGGGACAGCTAATCAGCCCCAGCATTTT. It specifies CASSIKGTANQPQHF.

The chain joins TRBV5-6 to TRBJ2-7, with D uncertain. Germline V gene sequence: CDR1 SGHDT, CDR2 YYEEEE. This CDR3 spans 14 amino acids. V was pared by 5 bases and J by 3 bases, with 15 bases between. CDR3 coding DNA: TGTGCCAGCAGAACATCCGGGTCCCACTACGAGCAGTACTTC. This sequence encodes CASRTSGSHYEQYF.

The chain couples TRBV13 to TRBJ1-3, with unresolved D. The ends were cut back, 9 bases at V and 5 bases at J, with 14 bases in the middle. Germline V CDR1 and CDR2: PRHDT, FYEKMQ (reference sequence). The CDR3 spans 13 residues. The CDR3 loop is CASPGIKRNTIYF. The CDR3 nucleotides are TGTGCCAGTCCCGGGATAAAACGAAACACCATATATTTT. Based on the CDR3 plus reference TRBV13 and TRBJ1-3, the full variable domain is AAGVIQSPRHLIKEKRETATLKCYPIPRHDTVYWYQQGPGQDPQFLISFYEKMQSDKGSIPDRFSAQQFSDYHSELNMSSLELGDSALYFCASPGIKRNTIYFGEGSWLTVV.

The rearrangement uses TRBV4-1 and TRBJ1-2; possibly TRBD1 for D (5 bases). The germline gives CDR1 MGHRA, CDR2 YSYEKL. The CDR3 has 15 amino acids. V was trimmed by 0 bases and J by 4 bases, leaving 12 bases between them. The CDR3 sequence is CASSQESGQGYGYTF. CDR3 sequence (DNA): TGCGCCAGCAGCCAAGAGTCAGGCCAGGGCTATGGCTACACCTTC.

A few counts support this clone. The chain is built from TRBV11-2 and TRBJ1-6; 7 bases map to TRBD1. The J segment lost 6 bases and the V segment lost 5 bases, leaving 7 bases of the junction unmatched. In germline, CDR1 is SGHAT, CDR2 FQNNGV. The CDR3 runs to 15 residues. CDR3 bases: TGTGCCAGCAGCGAAGGGACAGTCCTTAATTCACCCCTCCACTTT. Its translation: CASSEGTVLNSPLHF.

The chain employs TRBV24-1 and TRBJ2-3, with TRBD1 identical over 7 bases. The J segment lost 9 bases and the V segment lost 7 bases, leaving 9 bases of the junction unmatched. Germline lookup yields CDR1 KGHDR and CDR2 SFDVKD. The CDR3 totals 13 residues. The CDR3 DNA reads as TGTGCCACCAGCCATAGGGGGCTGCGGACGCAGTATTTT. It encodes CATSHRGLRTQYF.

A single count supports this clone. The chain links TRBV6-5 to TRBJ1-2; D remains ambiguous. The CDR3 loop spans 14 amino acids. V dropped 2 bases and J dropped 4 bases, with 11 bases sitting between them. Per the germline V gene, CDR1 is MNHEY and CDR2 is SVGAGI. CDR3 DNA: TGTGCCAGCAGTTACGCGGGATTCGGCTATGGCTACACCTTC. Translation gives CASSYAGFGYGYTF.

As DNA, the CDR3 is TGTGCCAGCAGCCAGGGGAAGGTCTTAAACTATGGCTACACCTTC. It encodes CASSQGKVLNYGYTF. J is TRBJ1-2 and V is TRBV7-8; TRBD1 is a possible D gene (6 bases). V dropped 5 bases and J dropped 2 bases, with 15 bases sitting between them. Germline CDR1 SGHVS, CDR2 FQNEAQ. This CDR3 is built from 15 residues.

V is TRBV9 and J is TRBJ1-1, with D possibly being TRBD1 (5 bases). The CDR3 totals 15 residues. V lost 4 bases and J lost 5, with 18 bases in between. Germline V lookup: CDR1 SGDLS, CDR2 YYNGEE. The CDR3 DNA reads as TGTGCCAGCAGCCCGCGGAAAGGGGAGGGGACTGAAGCTTTCTTT. It specifies CASSPRKGEGTEAFF.